This is a list of T cell receptor beta chains from one sample in a study of T cells after posttransplantation cyclophosphamide. Produced via immunoSEQ multiplex PCR; TCRdb's table is partial and in-frame only. This sample has around 50,000 clones, with 85% to 95% found just once. Material for sequencing was PBMCs. These receptors were collected from a woman in her fifties or sixties in good health and a related stem cell transplant donor. Both conserved end residues are part of each CDR3. A D gene is named only where the DNA matches it firmly.

cdr3_length: 15
j_call: TRBJ1-2
v_call: TRBV27
d_call: NA
cdr3_aa: CASSFSQNFLYGYTF
cdr3_nt: TGTGCCAGCAGTTTTTCGCAAAACTTCCTATATGGCTACACCTTC

cdr3_length: 17
j_call: TRBJ2-7
v_call: TRBV2
d_call: TRBD2
cdr3_aa: CASSDVGTSGSNYEQYF
cdr3_nt: TGTGCCAGCAGTGATGTGGGGACTAGCGGGAGCAACTACGAGCAGTACTTC

cdr3_length: 20
j_call: TRBJ1-5
v_call: TRBV28
d_call: NA
cdr3_aa: CASSSQPYDVLVGGNQPQHF
cdr3_nt: TGTGCCAGCAGTTCCCAACCATACGACGTTCTCGTGGGAGGCAATCAGCCCCAGCATTTT

cdr3_length: 14
j_call: TRBJ2-3
v_call: TRBV6-4
d_call: NA
cdr3_aa: CASSPEVVTDTQYF
cdr3_nt: TGTGCCAGCAGCCCGGAGGTCGTCACAGATACGCAGTATTTT

cdr3_length: 14
j_call: TRBJ2-7
v_call: TRBV5-1
d_call: NA
cdr3_aa: CASSLVVGNYEQYF
cdr3_nt: TGCGCCAGCAGCTTGGTGGTAGGAAACTACGAGCAGTACTTC

cdr3_length: 18
j_call: TRBJ2-3
v_call: TRBV7-9
d_call: NA
cdr3_aa: CASSLALGVPLAGDTQYF
cdr3_nt: TGTGCCAGCAGCTTAGCGCTCGGTGTACCCCTAGCCGGGGATACGCAGTATTTT

cdr3_length: 13
j_call: TRBJ1-2
v_call: TRBV29-1
d_call: NA
cdr3_aa: CSVEGGKPYGYTF
cdr3_nt: TGCAGCGTTGAAGGGGGCAAACCCTATGGCTACACCTTC

cdr3_length: 15
j_call: TRBJ2-5
v_call: TRBV4-2
d_call: NA
cdr3_aa: CASSPHSESQETQYF
cdr3_nt: TGTGCCAGCAGCCCACATTCGGAGTCGCAAGAGACCCAGTACTTC

cdr3_length: 14
j_call: TRBJ1-1
v_call: TRBV6-1
d_call: NA
cdr3_aa: CASSDDTVNTEAFF
cdr3_nt: TGTGCCAGCAGTGACGACACAGTGAACACTGAAGCTTTCTTT

cdr3_length: 15
j_call: TRBJ2-2
v_call: TRBV7-3
d_call: TRBD1
cdr3_aa: CASSRRTGSTGELFF
cdr3_nt: TGTGCCAGCAGCAGAAGGACAGGGAGCACCGGGGAGCTGTTTTTT